The 31 T cell receptor beta chains below come from one sample, sequenced in a study of T cells in Graves' hyperthyroidism and ophthalmopathy. The investigators amplified TCR beta CDR3 regions from RNA transcripts. HTBI primers drove first-round RT-PCR of the TCR CDR3. TCRdb called the multiplex PCR reads again in MiXCR, with one record for every CDR3 protein. This table has over 650,000 distinct CDR3 sequences, 45% appearing once. Input material: peripheral blood or thyroid tissue (not recorded which). These TCRs come from an adult man with Graves' disease, either hyperthyroidism or ophthalmopathy (not recorded which).

This clonotype came up many times. The chain links TRBV12-3 or TRBV12-4 to TRBJ1-5, with no clear D. The ends were cut back, 6 bases at V and 4 bases at J, with 7 bases in the middle. The length of the CDR3 is 12 residues. The CDR3 DNA is TGTGCCAGCAGCCGACCTAATCAGCCCCAGCATTTT. It translates to CASSRPNQPQHF.

The table lists this clonotype with many counts. This chain connects TRBV20-1 to TRBJ2-7, with 11 bases matching TRBD2. Germline V gene sequence: CDR1 DFQATT, CDR2 SNEGSKA (reference sequence). V dropped 5 bases and J dropped 5; count of bases not matched to a gene: 11. The CDR3 totals 15 residues. Here the CDR3 reads CSAWDTSGRMHEQYF. CDR3 DNA: TGCAGTGCTTGGGATACTAGCGGGAGAATGCACGAGCAGTACTTC.

The rearrangement joins TRBV7-8 to TRBJ1-6, with unresolved D. The CDR3 is 14 residues long. Germline CDR1 and CDR2: SGHVS and FQNEAQ. With 3 bases removed from V and 9 bases from J, the gap between germline ends came to 12 bases. The CDR3 protein is CASSLKALGSPLHF. The CDR3 region has the DNA TGTGCCAGCAGCTTGAAGGCACTGGGTTCACCCCTCCACTTT.

This clonotype was seen repeatedly, ten times or more. The V call is TRBV7-8, the J call TRBJ1-2; D ambiguous. The CDR3 has 16 amino acids. Germline CDR1 and CDR2: SGHVS and FQNEAQ. The V gene lost 0 bases and the J gene lost 6 bases, with 17 bases spanning the gap. The CDR3 spells CASSLAGQRIRDGYTF. CDR3 nucleotide sequence: TGTGCCAGCAGCTTAGCTGGTCAGAGGATTAGGGATGGCTACACCTTC.

The J gene is TRBJ1-5, the V gene TRBV24-1, with unresolved D. CDR3 length: 14 residues. Germline V gene sequence: CDR1 KGHDR, CDR2 SFDVKD. V was cut by 1 base and J by 3 bases, with 6 bases left in between. This CDR3 is CATSDFTVNQPQHF. CDR3 bases: TGTGCCACCAGTGATTTCACAGTCAATCAGCCCCAGCATTTT.

The CDR3 DNA reads TGCGCCAGCAGCCCCGACGGACTAGCGGGAGGCCACGAGCAGTACTTC. Its protein is CASSPDGLAGGHEQYF. J is TRBJ2-7 and V is TRBV5-1; 14 bases are a match to TRBD2. Germline CDR1 reads SGHRS; CDR2 reads YFSETQ. The CDR3 has 16 residues. The V gene end was trimmed by 4 bases and the J gene end by 5 bases; junction bases not matched to a gene: 8.

Note on this clonotype: A read error may explain this, as a much larger clone is one base away. This chain joins TRBV7-8 and TRBJ2-7; 8 bases are shared with TRBD1. Per the germline V gene, CDR1 is SGHVS and CDR2 is FQNEAQ. This CDR3 has 11 residues. The CDR3 sequence: CAGSDRGEQYF. The CDR3 DNA reads as TGTGCCGGCAGTGACAGGGGCGAGCAGTACTTC.

The V call is TRBV29-1, the J call TRBJ1-2; 12 bases are shared with TRBD1. The CDR3 covers 11 residues. The germline CDR1 and CDR2 sequences are SQVTM and ANQGSEA. The CDR3 coding sequence is TGCAGTAGGGACAGGGGGCCTGGCTACACCTTC. It translates to CSRDRGPGYTF.

Concerning this clonotype: This could be a read error, since a much larger clone is one nucleotide away. The V call is TRBV19, the J call TRBJ2-7; D is perhaps TRBD2 (6 bases). CDR3 length: 13 residues. V was pared by 0 bases and J by 9 bases, with 12 bases between. Per the germline V gene, CDR1 is LNHDA and CDR2 is SQIVND (reference sequence). CDR3 nucleotides: TGTGCCAGTAGTATAGAAGCCGTGGGGGGGCAGTACTTC. Translated: CASSIEAVGGQYF.

The genes are TRBV7-8 and TRBJ2-7; D is uncertain. The V end lost 6 bases, the J end lost 0 bases, and 12 bases lay between the germline ends. CDR1 and CDR2 from the germline V gene are SGHVS and FQNEAQ. The CDR3 covers 14 residues. The CDR3 coding sequence is TGTGCCAGCAGGACTCCCGAGAGCTCCTACGAGCAGTACTTC. This gives the protein CASRTPESSYEQYF.

This sequence joins TRBV2 and TRBJ1-2, with a possible D match to TRBD1 (5 bases). This CDR3 is built from 15 residues. V dropped 0 bases and J dropped 6 bases, with 14 bases sitting between them. Germline values: CDR1 SNHLY, CDR2 FYNNEI. The CDR3 loop is CASSEALQGANGYTF. As DNA, the CDR3 is TGTGCCAGCAGTGAAGCGCTGCAAGGGGCGAATGGCTACACCTTC.

This clonotype was observed a few times. J is TRBJ2-2 and V is TRBV20-1; no definite D call. V was cut by 0 bases and J by 6 bases, with 8 bases left in between. Germline V gene lookup returns CDR1 DFQATT and CDR2 SNEGSKA (reference sequence). This CDR3 spans 13 amino acids. CDR3 DNA: TGCAGTGCTAGAGATAAGTGGTCCGGGGAGCTGTTTTTT. Translation: CSARDKWSGELFF.

There are many counts of this clonotype. CDR3 bases: TGTGCCACCTACAGGGAAGCAACTAATGAAAAACTGTTTTTT. It encodes CATYREATNEKLFF. This rearrangement joins TRBV10-3 to TRBJ1-4; a possible D gene is TRBD1 (6 bases). Looked up from germline, CDR1 is ENHRY and CDR2 is SYGVKD. V was clipped by 10 bases and J by 0 bases, with 12 bases between them. The length of the CDR3 is 14 residues.

The chain links TRBV7-9 to TRBJ2-1, with a possible D match to TRBD2 (6 bases). The germline V gene has CDR1 SEHNR and CDR2 FQNEAQ (reference sequence). The V end lost 5 bases, the J end lost 9 bases, and 26 bases lay between the germline ends. The CDR3 spans 17 residues. CDR3 bases: TGTGCCAGCAGCCCCCTCGGAGGAAGCGGGCCCGTTTCTGAGCAGTTCTTC. Translation gives CASSPLGGSGPVSEQFF.

The V gene is TRBV20-1, the J gene TRBJ1-2; D possibly corresponds to TRBD1 (5 bases). CDR1 and CDR2 from the germline V gene are DFQATT and SNEGSKA (reference sequence). The V and J ends lost 4 bases and 4 bases respectively, with 10 bases between them. This CDR3 has 12 residues. The CDR3 here is CSAKGSPYGYTF. CDR3 bases: TGCAGTGCTAAGGGGTCCCCCTATGGCTACACCTTC.

This chain links TRBV7-9 with TRBJ2-2; D call uncertain. CDR3 length: 12 residues. In germline, CDR1 is SEHNR, CDR2 FQNEAQ (reference sequence). V was cut by 7 bases and J by 3 bases, with 6 bases left in between. CDR3 sequence (DNA): TGTGCCAGCAACGATTACACCGGGGAGCTGTTTTTT. Amino acid sequence: CASNDYTGELFF.

This clonotype appeared many times. The chain has TRBV7-2 and TRBJ1-4; D gene uncertain. Trimming stripped 6 bases from V and 5 bases from J, with 10 bases between. CDR1 SGHTA and CDR2 FQGNSA come from the germline V gene. This CDR3 comprises 13 residues. As DNA, the CDR3 is TGTGCCAGCAGGTCCTCAGCCAATGAAAAACTGTTTTTT. Protein sequence: CASRSSANEKLFF. Based on the CDR3 plus reference TRBV7-2 and TRBJ1-4, the full variable domain is GAGVSQSPSNKVTEKGKDVELRCDPISGHTALYWYRQSLGQGLEFLIYFQGNSAPDKSGLPSDRFSAERTGGSVSTLTIQRTQQEDSAVYLCASRSSANEKLFFGSGTQLSVL.

This clonotype was detected many times. This sequence joins TRBV10-3 and TRBJ1-6, with D maybe TRBD1 (6 bases). CDR3 size: 16 residues. V dropped 0 bases and J dropped 8 bases, with 14 bases sitting between them. Germline V gene sequence: CDR1 ENHRY, CDR2 SYGVKD. CDR3 amino acids: CAISESSRGPYSPLHF. DNA of the CDR3: TGTGCCATCAGTGAGTCGAGTCGGGGGCCTTATTCACCCCTCCACTTT.

This clonotype was recorded at least ten times. The chain couples TRBV12-3 or TRBV12-4 to TRBJ1-1; 8 nucleotides line up with TRBD1. The CDR3 spans 13 residues. The V gene end was trimmed by 6 bases and the J gene end by 4 bases; junction bases not matched to a gene: 4. The CDR3: CASSNTGGTEAFF. CDR3 coding DNA: TGTGCCAGCAGCAATACAGGGGGCACTGAAGCTTTCTTT.

The chain recombines TRBV5-4 with TRBJ1-2; TRBD1 agrees at 7 bases. The CDR3 is made up of 14 amino acids. Germline V gene lookup returns CDR1 SGHNT and CDR2 YYREEE (reference sequence). V trimming: 0 bases; J trimming: 7 bases; junction bases outside the gene matches: 6. This CDR3 is CASSLGSRGFGYTF. The DNA for the CDR3 is TGTGCCAGCAGCTTGGGGTCCAGGGGGTTTGGCTACACCTTC.

This clonotype occurred once. The chain uses TRBV19 and TRBJ2-6; D gene unclear. The CDR3 is made up of 14 amino acids. V was clipped by 5 bases and J by 3 bases, with 8 bases between them. CDR1 and CDR2 from the germline V gene are LNHDA and SQIVND (reference sequence). CDR3 protein: CASSSGGGANVLTF. The CDR3 nucleotides read TGTGCCAGTAGTTCCGGCGGTGGGGCCAACGTCCTGACTTTC.

V usage is TRBV6-5 and J usage is TRBJ2-7, with 11 bases lining up with TRBD1. J lost 5 bases, V lost 6 bases, and 6 bases had no gene match. The CDR3 is 14 residues long. CDR1 MNHEY and CDR2 SVGAGI come from the germline V gene. The CDR3 DNA sequence: TGTGCCAGCAGACCCCCGGGACAGGGGGACGAGCAGTACTTC. The encoded protein is CASRPPGQGDEQYF.

This clonotype was observed at least ten times. The V gene is TRBV7-3, the J gene TRBJ2-6, with D possibly called TRBD1 or TRBD2 (5 bases each). The V end was cut by 5 bases, the J end by 2 bases, with 10 bases between. CDR3 size: 15 residues. The germline V gene encodes CDR1 SGHTA and CDR2 FQGTGA. The CDR3 coding sequence is TGTGCCAGCAGCGAAGGGACGGCTGGGGCCAACGTCCTGACTTTC. This codes for CASSEGTAGANVLTF.

This chain connects TRBV11-2 to TRBJ1-5; 8 bases align to TRBD1. CDR3 length: 17 residues. With V trimmed by 1 base and J by 5 bases, 10 bases remained unmatched. Germline V gene sequence: CDR1 SGHAT, CDR2 FQNNGV. DNA for the CDR3: TGTGCCAGCAGCTTAGTCGGGACGTCAGGGGGCCATCAGCCCCAGCATTTT. This gives the protein CASSLVGTSGGHQPQHF.

This clonotype was detected a few times. V is TRBV11-1 and J is TRBJ2-7; 7 nucleotides agree with TRBD1. CDR3 size: 14 residues. Losses at the gene ends were 6 bases for V and 1 base for J; bases not matched to a gene: 6. The germline V gene has CDR1 SGHAT and CDR2 FQDESV (reference sequence). The CDR3 loop is CASSNRDSSYEQYF. CDR3 nucleotide sequence: TGTGCCAGCAGTAACCGGGACAGTTCCTACGAGCAGTACTTC.

The chain has TRBV20-1 and TRBJ2-7; D unresolved. CDR1 DFQATT and CDR2 SNEGSKA come from the germline V gene (reference sequence). V was clipped by 3 bases and J by 0 bases, with 9 bases between them. The CDR3 covers 13 residues. The CDR3 sequence is CSASARNSYEQYF. The CDR3 region has the DNA TGCAGTGCTAGCGCCAGGAACTCCTACGAGCAGTACTTC.

The J gene is TRBJ1-2, the V gene TRBV6-6; D remains ambiguous. The length of the CDR3 is 13 residues. V gave up 4 bases and J gave up 7 bases, with 13 bases separating them. Germline CDR1 reads MNHNY; CDR2 reads SVGAGI (reference sequence). CDR3 sequence: CASSLEESGGYTF. In DNA form, the CDR3 reads TGTGCCAGCAGTTTGGAGGAAAGTGGTGGCTACACCTTC.

There are a few counts of this clonotype. The V call is TRBV12-3 or TRBV12-4, the J call TRBJ2-2; tentatively, D is TRBD2 (7 bases). The V and J ends lost 3 bases and 7 bases respectively, with 12 bases between them. The CDR3 loop spans 14 amino acids. The CDR3 DNA reads TGTGCCAGCAGTTTGGCGGGGGCCAGCGGGGAGCTGTTTTTT. It encodes CASSLAGASGELFF.

V gene TRBV29-1 combines with J gene TRBJ1-6; D is unclear. Germline loops: CDR1 SQVTM, CDR2 ANQGSEA. V was shortened by 8 bases and J by 5 bases, with 13 bases between the two germline ends. This CDR3 has 13 amino acids. The CDR3 DNA follows: TGCAGCTCGAACGCCGGGAATAATTCACCCCTCCACTTT. Amino acid sequence: CSSNAGNNSPLHF.

The chain is built from TRBV19 and TRBJ1-6; 9 bases are a match to TRBD1. This CDR3 has 15 amino acids. V was pared by 5 bases and J by 8 bases, with 7 bases of the junction left unmatched. Germline V gives CDR1 LNHDA, CDR2 SQIVND (reference sequence). The CDR3 reads CASSLQGAVDSPLHF. CDR3 coding DNA: TGTGCCAGTAGTTTACAGGGGGCGGTTGATTCACCCCTCCACTTT.

The chain uses TRBV24-1 and TRBJ2-2, with 8 positions matching TRBD1. V lost 3 bases and J lost 5; bases outside the gene matches: 7. CDR1 is KGHDR, CDR2 SFDVKD, per germline. The CDR3 has 16 amino acids. DNA for the CDR3: TGTGCCACCAGTGATCTGGACAGGGCGGAGACCGGGGAGCTGTTTTTT. Residues: CATSDLDRAETGELFF.